Each of the 17 T cell receptor beta chains below was sequenced from the same sample in a study of cytomegalovirus exposure and HLA in healthy donors. Both 60 Vbeta primers and 13 Jbeta primers went into the PCR. Method: immunoSEQ multiplex PCR; TCRdb's copy keeps in-frame clones and lacks some. The data contain about 170,000 clones, about four fifths of them seen just once; the ten biggest clones take up 2% to 2.5%. Specimen: PBMCs. The receptors shown here come from a woman aged 50 to 60 in good health and CMV-seronegative.

J is TRBJ1-5 and V is TRBV10-3; no clear D. The V and J ends lost 2 bases and 1 base respectively, with 3 bases between them. Germline V gene sequence: CDR1 ENHRY, CDR2 SYGVKD. The CDR3 has 13 residues. CDR3 loop: CAISEQSNQPQHF. Written as DNA, the CDR3 is TGTGCCATCAGTGAGCAGAGCAATCAGCCCCAGCATTTT.

The J gene is TRBJ1-1, the V gene TRBV6-6; 8 bases line up with TRBD1. V gave up 6 bases and J gave up 5 bases; unmatched junction bases: 5. This CDR3 region has 13 residues. CDR1 is MNHNY and CDR2 is SVGAGI in the germline V gene (reference sequence). The CDR3 spells CASSSGGWTEAFF. CDR3 sequence (DNA): TGTGCCAGCAGCTCAGGGGGCTGGACTGAAGCTTTCTTT.

This chain links TRBV19 with TRBJ2-6, with TRBD2 as a possible D gene (5 bases). Germline V gene sequence: CDR1 LNHDA, CDR2 SQIVND (reference sequence). The V gene lost 7 bases and the J gene lost 0 bases, with 10 bases spanning the gap. This CDR3 has 15 residues. CDR3 loop: CASNTAGSGANVLTF. Written as DNA, the CDR3 is TGTGCCAGTAACACGGCGGGCTCTGGGGCCAACGTCCTGACTTTC.

The V call is TRBV5-6, the J call TRBJ2-6; the D gene is possibly TRBD1 (7 bases). This CDR3 is 17 amino acids long. Germline CDR1 is SGHDT and CDR2 is YYEEEE. Between the trimmed V and J ends, which lost 0 bases and 1 base, there was a span of 11 bases. The CDR3 here is CASSLVAGGSGANVLTF. In nucleotides, the CDR3 is TGTGCCAGCAGCTTGGTTGCAGGGGGGTCTGGGGCCAACGTCCTGACTTTC.

This sequence joins TRBV6-5 and TRBJ2-5; maybe TRBD1 (6 bases). Germline V gene lookup returns CDR1 MNHEY and CDR2 SVGAGI. The CDR3 extends over 15 amino acids. V was trimmed by 4 bases and J by 3 bases, leaving 15 bases between them. In nucleotides, the CDR3 is TGTGCCAGCAGTTCGAGGGACATAAGGAAAGAGACCCAGTACTTC. Translated, it gives CASSSRDIRKETQYF.

This chain uses TRBV14 with TRBJ2-5; TRBD2 aligns across 7 bases. Germline lookup yields CDR1 SGHDN and CDR2 FVKESK. The CDR3 spans 13 residues. V lost 0 bases to trimming and J lost 11 bases; unmatched junction nucleotides: 6. The CDR3 region is CASSQDRAGEQYF. The CDR3 bases are TGTGCCAGCAGCCAAGATAGGGCGGGGGAGCAGTACTTC.

CDR3: CASSRQGSNEQYF. The CDR3, as DNA: TGTGCCAGTAGTAGACAGGGTTCCAACGAGCAGTACTTC. This sequence joins TRBV19 and TRBJ2-7; TRBD1 agrees at 7 bases. With 4 bases clipped from V and 5 bases from J, the junction kept 5 bases outside the gene matches. There are 13 residues in the CDR3. Germline-derived CDR1 and CDR2 are LNHDA and SQIVND (reference sequence).

This sequence joins TRBV6-5 and TRBJ1-1, with D unclear. This CDR3 comprises 11 residues. CDR1 and CDR2 from the germline V gene are MNHEY and SVGAGI. V lost 4 bases to trimming and J lost 11 bases, with 11 bases between them. The CDR3 DNA follows: TGTGCCAGCAGTTCCGGCCTGAGGGCTTTCTTT. Translation: CASSSGLRAFF.

V usage is TRBV19 and J usage is TRBJ1-1; 7 nucleotides align to TRBD1. The CDR3 loop spans 14 amino acids. The germline gives CDR1 LNHDA, CDR2 SQIVND (reference sequence). The V segment lost 6 bases and the J segment 0 bases; nucleotides outside the gene matches: 4. The DNA of the CDR3 is TGTGCCAGTAGCCAGGACAGGATGAACACTGAAGCTTTCTTT. Translated: CASSQDRMNTEAFF.

The sample holds one count of this clone. The chain couples TRBV28 to TRBJ1-1, with D possibly matching TRBD1 (6 bases). Germline assignment: CDR1 MDHEN and CDR2 SYDVKM. The CDR3 extends over 15 amino acids. The V gene lost 8 bases and the J gene lost 1 base, with 17 bases spanning the gap. The CDR3 reads CASVSPGQKNTEAFF. The CDR3 DNA reads TGTGCCAGCGTTTCTCCGGGACAAAAGAACACTGAAGCTTTCTTT.

This chain joins TRBV28 and TRBJ2-7, with 9 bases aligning to TRBD1. The germline gives CDR1 MDHEN, CDR2 SYDVKM. CDR3 size: 16 residues. The J segment lost 7 bases and the V segment lost 6 bases, leaving 16 bases of the junction unmatched. As DNA, the CDR3 is TGTGCCAGCAGGACCACCCGGGACAGGGACCGGGGGGAGCAGTACTTC. This encodes CASRTTRDRDRGEQYF. The full variable domain, its missing parts supplied by reference TRBV28 and TRBJ2-7, is DVKVTQSSRYLVKRTGEKVFLECVQDMDHENMFWYRQDPGLGLRLIYFSYDVKMKEKGDIPEGYSVSREKKERFSLILESASTNQTSMYLCASRTTRDRDRGEQYFGPGTRLTVT.

The genes are TRBV19 and TRBJ2-7, with 10 bases matching TRBD1. In germline, CDR1 is LNHDA, CDR2 SQIVND (reference sequence). Unmatched junction bases numbered 10, after V lost 5 bases and J lost 3 bases. This CDR3 is built from 16 residues. CDR3: CASSLRGGQGFYEQYF. The CDR3 DNA reads TGTGCCAGTAGTCTACGAGGGGGACAGGGGTTCTACGAGCAGTACTTC.

The chain couples TRBV27 to TRBJ2-2; D is undetermined. Trimming shortened V by 5 bases and J by 0 bases, and 4 bases separated the two germline ends. The CDR3 has 13 amino acids. Per germline, CDR1 MNHEY and CDR2 SMNVEV (reference sequence). CDR3 in amino acids: CASSTTNTGELFF. The CDR3 nucleotides read TGTGCCAGCAGTACTACGAACACCGGGGAGCTGTTTTTT.

The J gene is TRBJ2-7, the V gene TRBV28; 7 nucleotides align to TRBD1. This CDR3 contains 15 residues. J lost 3 bases, V lost 2 bases, and 7 bases had no gene match. CDR1 is MDHEN, CDR2 SYDVKM, per germline. CDR3 sequence reads: CASSLPTGERYEQYF. In DNA, the CDR3 is TGTGCCAGCAGTTTACCCACAGGGGAACGCTACGAGCAGTACTTC.

This chain links TRBV28 with TRBJ2-5; 12 positions match TRBD2. The CDR3 is 16 residues long. V lost 4 bases and J lost 7; bases outside the gene matches: 10. Germline CDR1 MDHEN, CDR2 SYDVKM. CDR3 residues: CASSSPGLAGRGTQYF. Here the CDR3 DNA reads TGTGCCAGCAGTTCACCGGGACTAGCGGGTCGGGGGACCCAGTACTTC.

The chain employs TRBV27 and TRBJ2-2; no clear D gene. V lost 4 bases to trimming and J lost 9 bases, with 15 bases between them. Per the germline V gene, CDR1 is MNHEY and CDR2 is SMNVEV (reference sequence). The CDR3 has 14 amino acids. This CDR3 is CASSSTALNRELFF. The CDR3 region has the DNA TGTGCCAGCAGTTCCACAGCTCTTAACCGGGAGCTGTTTTTT.

The table lists this clone with a few counts. As DNA, the CDR3 is TGCAGCGTTGGGACAGTCGATCAGCCCCAGCATTTT. Its protein product is CSVGTVDQPQHF. V usage is TRBV29-1 and J usage is TRBJ1-5, with a weak D call TRBD1 (6 bases). CDR3 size: 12 residues. Germline V lookup: CDR1 SQVTM, CDR2 ANQGSEA. The V and J ends lost 4 bases and 5 bases respectively, with 9 bases between them.